In its sample, the clone carrying this TCR beta chain was seen a few times. The record originates from a study of regulatory T cells in long-lasting Graves disease. Study summary: A definition of persistent Graves' disease required over 5 years of antithyroid drugs plus positive TSH receptor antibodies.

Trimming cost V 6 bases and J 0 bases; bases outside gene matches: 5. There are 16 residues in the CDR3. Sequencing libraries for TCR beta were prepared with iRepertoire HTBI primers and Arm-PCR of CDR3 regions. In the source study's methods: Samples jointly harbored about 65 TRBV and 14 TRBJ segments. One entry per CDR3 protein results from TCRdb running MiXCR on the multiplex PCR reads. TCRdb, rather than the study authors, made the V and J calls. The sample consists of roughly 500,000 distinct CDR3 sequences, less than 25% of them appearing once. Described time point: persistent/refractory GD, antithyroid drugs over 5 years with positive TRAb. The TCR library was made from RNA that had been extracted from PBMCs in TRIzol.

The sequencing here drew on peripheral blood mononuclear cells (PBMCs), taken when the disease was refractory, from a patient treated with antithyroid drugs. J is TRBJ1-6 and V is TRBV12-3 or TRBV12-4, with 7 bases fitting TRBD1. The TCR sequence derives from a female donor with Graves disease. The CDR3: CASSRQGGSYNSPLHF. The CDR3 DNA reads as TGTGCCAGCAGCAGACAGGGCGGCTCCTATAATTCACCCCTCCACTTT.